The 5 T cell receptor beta chains reported below all come from one sample, sequenced in a study of T cell responses to AZD1222 COVID-19 vaccine. Generated by immunoSEQ multiplex PCR, the TCRdb table keeps only in-frame clones and is missing some. This sample has 250,000 to 300,000 clones, with 90% to 95% found just once. The sequencing here drew on peripheral blood, taken 28 days after the second AZD1222 dose. The receptors stem from an adult who received the AZD1222 COVID-19 vaccine.

This chain links TRBV7-3 with TRBJ2-2; TRBD2 aligns across 11 bases. Germline CDR1 is SGHTA and CDR2 is FQGTGA. V gave up 8 bases and J gave up 7 bases; unmatched junction bases: 6. This CDR3 region has 14 residues. This chain's CDR3 is CASQPGLAVGELFF. In DNA form, the CDR3 reads TGTGCCAGCCAACCGGGACTAGCGGTCGGGGAGCTGTTTTTT.

The chain joins TRBV28 to TRBJ2-2; D possibly corresponds to TRBD2 (6 bases). The V and J ends lost 2 bases and 7 bases respectively, with 11 bases between them. The CDR3 loop spans 14 amino acids. Germline CDR1 reads MDHEN; CDR2 reads SYDVKM. CDR3: CASSLGGQGGELFF. CDR3 nucleotides: TGTGCCAGCAGTTTAGGAGGGCAGGGCGGGGAGCTGTTTTTT.

This rearrangement joins TRBV6-5 to TRBJ2-7; a possible D gene is TRBD1 (6 bases). The length of the CDR3 is 13 residues. Germline CDR1 and CDR2: MNHEY and SVGAGI. V dropped 6 bases and J dropped 3 bases, with 12 bases sitting between them. In DNA form, the CDR3 reads TGTGCCAGCAGCACCGGGACACTCTACGAGCAGTACTTC. This sequence encodes CASSTGTLYEQYF.

The chain joins TRBV6-5 to TRBJ1-4; TRBD1 agrees at 8 bases. There are 15 residues in the CDR3. Germline V gene lookup returns CDR1 MNHEY and CDR2 SVGAGI. V lost 5 bases and J lost 4; bases outside the gene matches: 6. CDR3 nucleotide sequence: TGTGCCAGCAGTAACGGACAGGGCCATAATGAAAAACTGTTTTTT. Amino acids: CASSNGQGHNEKLFF.

The V gene is TRBV19, the J gene TRBJ2-7, with D unclear. Germline V CDR1 and CDR2: LNHDA, SQIVND (reference sequence). V lost 5 bases and J 0 bases, leaving 11 bases between the germline ends. This CDR3 has 14 residues. The CDR3 nucleotides read TGTGCCAGTAGTCCCTTCAGCGACTCCTACGAGCAGTACTTC. Translation gives CASSPFSDSYEQYF.